This passage covers 11 T cell receptor beta chains from one sample sequenced in a study of blood T cells in healthy people across ages. A second 7 to 11 cycle PCR used barcoded and J-beta primers. TCRdb fed the 5' RACE reads into MiXCR, producing one record per CDR3 protein. The profile covers almost 1 million distinct CDR3 sequences, with just over 50% appearing a single time and around a fifth taken by the ten largest. The sequenced sample was blood. The receptors were sampled from a woman in her sixties or seventies in good health.

This clonotype appeared a single time. The genes are TRBV7-6 and TRBJ2-5; D is unclear. Gene TRBJ2-7 matches the end of the DNA better, so the J call may be wrong. The germline gives CDR1 SGHVS, CDR2 FNYEAQ. This CDR3 spans 15 amino acids. CDR3 protein: CASSLEATGPYEQYF. CDR3 nucleotides: TGTGCCAGCAGCTTAGAGGCAACGGGCCCCTACGAGCAGTACTTC.

Written as DNA, the CDR3 is TGTGCCAGCAGAAGGGACAAGGTCTATGAAAAACTGTTTTTT. It yields the protein CASRRDKVYEKLFF. V gene TRBV28 combines with J gene TRBJ1-4; D might be TRBD1 (6 bases). The CDR3 covers 14 residues. Germline CDR1 and CDR2: MDHEN and SYDVKM. V lost 6 bases and J 6 bases, leaving 14 bases between the germline ends.

This chain connects TRBV10-3 to TRBJ2-7, with 7 bases that match TRBD1. Trimming cost V 2 bases and J 2 bases; bases outside gene matches: 6. Germline loops: CDR1 ENHRY, CDR2 SYGVKD. This CDR3 is built from 15 residues. For the CDR3, the DNA is TGTGCCATCAGTGAGGCAGGGGGTCGGACCTACGAGCAGTACTTC. Translation gives CAISEAGGRTYEQYF.

The rearrangement joins TRBV29-1 to TRBJ2-1, with D possibly TRBD2 on 5 matching bases. TRBJ2-7 explains the end of the DNA better; the J call may be wrong. The CDR3 is 15 amino acids. CDR1 and CDR2 (germline): SQVTM, ANQGSEA. CDR3 protein: CSAHGGLSSYNEQYF. CDR3 sequence (DNA): TGCAGCGCCCACGGAGGCCTGAGCTCCTACAATGAGCAGTACTTC.

The chain has TRBV7-8 and TRBJ1-5; D perhaps matches TRBD1 (5 bases). Looked up from germline, CDR1 is SGHVS and CDR2 is FQNEAQ. This CDR3 has 15 amino acids. V dropped 1 base and J dropped 3 bases, with 10 bases sitting between them. CDR3 protein: CASSLVGGANQPQHF. For the CDR3, the DNA is TGTGCCAGCAGCTTAGTTGGAGGGGCCAATCAGCCCCAGCATTTT.

This clonotype was seen a single time. The chain links TRBV2 to TRBJ2-2; the D gene is possibly TRBD1 (6 bases). This CDR3 has 15 residues. In germline, CDR1 is SNHLY, CDR2 FYNNEI. Trimming pared 1 base from V and 1 base from J, leaving 7 bases between. CDR3: CASSEEGVNTGELFF. The CDR3 DNA sequence: TGTGCCAGCAGTGAAGAGGGGGTGAACACCGGGGAGCTGTTTTTT.

In this sample, this clonotype turned up a few times. The rearrangement joins TRBV7-2 to TRBJ2-7; D gene ambiguous. Trimming left V 5 bases short and J 4 bases short, with 21 bases between. CDR3 length equals 16 residues. The germline CDR1 and CDR2 sequences are SGHTA and FQGNSA. CDR3 amino acids: CASSPWSGQAGYEQYF. In nucleotides, the CDR3 is TGTGCCAGCAGCCCCTGGTCCGGGCAGGCCGGGTACGAGCAGTACTTC.

This rearrangement joins TRBV28 to TRBJ1-4; D unresolved. Trimming pared 2 bases from V and 11 bases from J, leaving 9 bases between. The CDR3 is made up of 12 amino acids. From germline, CDR1 is MDHEN and CDR2 SYDVKM. Here the CDR3 DNA reads TGTGCCAGCAGTTTAAGCGCCGTCAAACTGTTTTTT. Residues: CASSLSAVKLFF.

The chain recombines TRBV5-4 with TRBJ2-5; 7 bases are a match to TRBD2. The J call may not be correct, given that the DNA end is closer to TRBJ2-7. Germline-derived CDR1 and CDR2 are SGHNT and YYREEE (reference sequence). This CDR3 has 15 amino acids. In DNA, the CDR3 is TGTGCCAGCAGCTTGGCCGGACTAGACTCCTACGAGCAGTACTTC. Its translation is CASSLAGLDSYEQYF.

The rearrangement joins TRBV27 to TRBJ2-6, with 10 bases that match TRBD1. CDR1 MNHEY and CDR2 SMNVEV come from the germline V gene (reference sequence). The CDR3 spans 20 residues. Germline trimming cut 5 bases from V and 0 bases from J; bases unmatched to any gene: 13. CDR3 DNA: TGTGCCAGCAGTCGGGACAGGGGAAGGTCGGGGTCCTCTGGGGCCAACGTCCTGACTTTC. The encoded protein is CASSRDRGRSGSSGANVLTF.

CDR3 bases: TGTGCCAGCAGTACTAAGACTAGCGGGAGCTCCTACAATGAGCAGTTCTTC. Translating gives CASSTKTSGSSYNEQFF. V usage is TRBV12-3 or TRBV12-4 and J usage is TRBJ2-1; 12 nucleotides match TRBD2. This CDR3 is 17 amino acids long. V gave up 5 bases and J gave up 0 bases; unmatched junction bases: 5.